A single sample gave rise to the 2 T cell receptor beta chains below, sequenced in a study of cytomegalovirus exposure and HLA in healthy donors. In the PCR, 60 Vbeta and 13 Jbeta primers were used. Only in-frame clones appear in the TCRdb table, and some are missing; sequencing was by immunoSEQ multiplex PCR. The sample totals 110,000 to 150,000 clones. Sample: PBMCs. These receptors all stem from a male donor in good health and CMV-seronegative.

CDR3 region: CASNDRVERYGYTF. CDR3 bases: TGTGCCAGTAATGACAGAGTAGAGAGGTATGGCTACACCTTC. The chain joins TRBV19 to TRBJ1-2; possibly TRBD1 for D (5 bases). V was pared by 7 bases and J by 5 bases, with 17 bases between. From germline, CDR1 is LNHDA and CDR2 SQIVND (reference sequence). This CDR3 contains 14 residues.

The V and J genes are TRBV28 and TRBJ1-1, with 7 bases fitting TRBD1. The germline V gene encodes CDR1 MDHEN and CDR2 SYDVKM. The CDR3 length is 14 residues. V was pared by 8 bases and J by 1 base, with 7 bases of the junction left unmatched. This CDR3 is CASDPTGKNTEAFF. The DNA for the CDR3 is TGTGCCAGCGACCCGACAGGGAAGAACACTGAAGCTTTCTTT.